The entry that follows covers one T cell receptor beta chain sequence. Its target is unknown. The junction departs from the called germline gene at one end, perhaps through a read error. The sample belongs to a study of post-analysis software for immune sequencing data. Whole-study findings and limits: Normalized Chao1 diversity was significantly reduced in patients versus controls. Patients used about 5 TRBV segments, including TRBV5-6, TRBV5-1 and TRBV20-1, more often than controls.

Presence of unique molecular identifiers characterized the TCR beta cDNA libraries. TCRdb recomputed calls from the PCR reads with MiXCR, one row per CDR3 protein. The table has about 500,000 distinct CDR3 sequences, less than 45% seen once. Germline CDR1 is SGHTA and CDR2 is FQGNSA. The CDR3 runs 14 residues. Sequencing used blood. This receptor was obtained from a girl aged 10-17 years with multiple sclerosis. This chain uses TRBV7-2 with TRBJ2-7; 7 nucleotides line up with TRBD1. As DNA, the CDR3 is TGTGCCGGCAGCTTAGTGGACAGGCCCTACGAGCAGTACTTC. Translation gives CAGSLVDRPYEQYF.